Sequencing of this T cell receptor beta chain was carried out in a study of monozygotic twins with inflammatory bowel disease (dated by TCRdb to about 2019). Background for the entire study: In total, roughly 30 monozygotic twin pairs made up the full study: 19 Danish pairs, all IBD-discordant, plus nine German pairs, of which four were IBD-concordant and five were IBD-discordant. The search for disease-associated traits relied mainly on comparing, within discordant pairs, IBD patients with their genetically identical healthy co-twins. Each individual had, on average, about 151 000 unique TCRalpha sequences and 181 000 unique TCRbeta sequences available for analysis. Broad study findings and their caveats: Fewer clonotypes were shared with other individuals by IBD patients than by healthy twins, most markedly in patients showing signs of disease activity. Background noise and inter-individual variability may have been introduced into the repertoires by the differing immunosuppressive treatments among patients. The analysis was unable to tell apart different T cell subtypes. Measured by the inverse Simpson index, TCRbeta repertoire diversity was lower in IBD patients than in their healthy co-twins. No difference in repertoire similarity was observed between concordant and discordant twins, possibly owing to limited statistical power. The results gave no support for a single strong signal or clonotype linked to IBD.

With respect to this clonotype: The specificity of this receptor is unknown.

From cysteine to phenylalanine, the CDR3 is 14 amino acids long. No DNA is given. CDR1 and CDR2 are read off the germline V gene as SGHRS and YFSETQ. The protocol used for the library was 5' RACE. For each TCR library, approximately 3,700 ng of total RNA was used. For each sample, cDNA synthesis was carried out in eight separate reactions using SMARTScribe reverse transcriptase. During cDNA synthesis, unique molecular identifiers containing a 6-nucleotide sample barcode were introduced by template switching. Amplification of TCRalpha and TCRbeta cDNA involved two nested PCRs of 16 and 9 cycles, and each PCR was followed by bead purification. Before amplification, cDNA was treated with uracil DNA-glycosylase and purified using the QIAquick PCR purification kit. The second PCR was the step at which Illumina TruSeq-compatible adapters and sample-specific barcodes were added. Library quality and concentration were assessed using TapeStation and Qubit, and 4.5 to 6.5 ng of each library was pooled. Pooled libraries were sequenced on an Illumina HiSeq2500 single-index Rapid Run with 2 x 100 bp reads and custom sequencing primers. The published analysis was carried out like this. MiGEC version 1.2.6 was used for UMI-based consensus assembly, which corrected PCR and sequencing errors. MiXCR version 2.1.1 was used to carry out V(D)J alignment, clonotype assembly and CDR3 extraction. To normalise gene usage, clonotype sharing and MAIT/NKT TCR abundance, the top 1000, 10 000 and 20 000 clonotypes in each sample were analysed. After downsampling to 27 000 UMIs, diversity was calculated as the inverse Simpson index using the vegan R package. Paired Mann-Whitney U tests were applied to discordant twin pairs, with Benjamini-Hochberg correction for multiple testing. Based on TCRdb reprocessing of the reads, there is one entry per CDR3 protein sequence, and DNA is missing. These V and J calls are TCRdb output, not the study's own analysis. The sample has fewer than 550,000 distinct CDR3 sequences on record. Together, the top ten hold roughly 2.2% of the sample.

From each donor, a roughly 2.7 ml peripheral blood sample was collected into PAXgene tubes and stored at -80 degrees C. Total RNA was isolated from whole blood with the PAXgene blood miRNA kit on an automated QIAcube, without T cell sorting. Peripheral blood from monozygotic twin pairs concordant or discordant for inflammatory bowel disease was subjected to deep TCRalpha and TCRbeta repertoire profiling with unique molecular barcoding. Smoking habits were recorded for all twin pairs, with individuals classified as current, former or never smokers. The sequence is built from TRBV5-1 and TRBJ1-2; the TRBD1 assignment by TCRdb is unverifiable without DNA. Sequenced sample: blood. The clonotype was recovered from a human donor with ulcerative colitis or Crohn's disease, or a healthy co-twin of an affected twin (not recorded which). This receptor carries the CDR3 CASGPGQEFYGYTF.